A selection of T cell receptor beta chains follows, all from one sample in a study of human T cells and chemical hapten exposure. TCRdb re-called the RACE reads through MiXCR, storing one row per CDR3 protein. This table holds 150,000 to 200,000 distinct CDR3 sequences, around 15% found once. This specimen was whole blood, taken in connection with sensitization to the hapten diphenylcyclopropenone (DPC). Every receptor here comes from a woman in her twenties or thirties with alopecia areata. Some clones in this sample may be carry-over from other donors' samples. The CDR3 runs from the conserved cysteine through the conserved F or W. The order of the fields is clone size, J gene, D gene, V gene, CDR3 DNA, CDR3 protein. D genes are given only for firm matches. Not all rows give a size; the values are once, few, many and, for expanded clones, a class.

many	TRBJ2-1	TRBD2	TRBV29-1	TGCAGCGCAAGGACTAGCGGGAACGATGAGCAGTTCTTC	CSARTSGNDEQFF
few	TRBJ2-2	TRBD2	TRBV20-1	TGCAGTGCTAGAGATTGGACTAGCGGGAGCTTGAGCACCGGGGAGCTGTTTTTT	CSARDWTSGSLSTGELFF
few	TRBJ2-6	.	TRBV4-2	TGTGCCAGCAGCCAAGATCCCCTCTCTGGGGCCAACGTCCTGACTTTC	CASSQDPLSGANVLTF
.	TRBJ2-3	TRBD1	TRBV20-1	TGCAGTGCTAGAGATCCAAGACAGGGGGCAGATACGCAGTATTTT	CSARDPRQGADTQYF
once	TRBJ2-7	TRBD1	TRBV5-4	TGTGCCAGCAGCTTCAGGGACAGGGTTAGCGAGCAGTACTTC	CASSFRDRVSEQYF
few	TRBJ2-7	TRBD1	TRBV29-1	TGCAGCGTTGACCTAACAGGGGCCCAGGGGCAGTACTTC	CSVDLTGAQGQYF
many	TRBJ1-4	TRBD1	TRBV29-1	TGCAGCGTTGCACTGCGTCCCGGGACAGGGGGTGAAAAACTGTTTTTT	CSVALRPGTGGEKLFF
.	TRBJ2-1	.	TRBV20-1	TGCAGTGCTAGAGATCCCGCTCATCTCTACAATGAGCAGTTCTTC	CSARDPAHLYNEQFF
few	TRBJ1-5	.	TRBV24-1	TGTGCCACCAGTTACCGTTATCAGCCCCAGCATTTT	CATSYRYQPQHF
few	TRBJ2-5	TRBD1	TRBV20-1	TGCAGTGCTCCTGACAGGGAAGAGACCCAGTACTTC	CSAPDREETQYF
few	TRBJ2-3	TRBD2	TRBV5-4	TGTGCCAGCAGCTTGGCACTCGGGACTAGCGGGAGAAACCCAGATACGCAGTATTTT	CASSLALGTSGRNPDTQYF
.	TRBJ2-1	TRBD1	TRBV5-1	TGCGCCAGCAGCCGGGACAGGGGGACATTGTTCTTC	CASSRDRGTLFF
many	TRBJ2-5	TRBD1	TRBV5-4	TGTGCCAGCAGTACGACAGGGAAGGTGACCCAGTACTTC	CASSTTGKVTQYF
.	TRBJ1-1	.	TRBV2	TGTGCCCGAGGGGGGGCGAACACTGAAGCTTTCTTT	CARGGANTEAFF
few	TRBJ1-1	.	TRBV10-3	TGTGCCATCAGTGCAGGGTGGGCTGAAGCTTTCTTT	CAISAGWAEAFF